This T cell receptor (beta chain) is from a study of T cells in Graves' hyperthyroidism and ophthalmopathy. Study-level results: Researchers report that a 13 V-J model separated ophthalmopathy from stable hyperthyroidism.

Looked up from germline, CDR1 is LGHDT and CDR2 is YNNKEL (reference sequence). This CDR3 has 12 amino acids. J gave up 8 bases and V 6 bases, and 4 bases lay outside the gene matches. This clonotype was observed at least ten times. The target antigen is unknown. From RNA transcripts, TCR beta CDR3 regions were amplified. When the TCR CDR3 underwent first-round RT-PCR, the HTBI primer set was used. MiXCR, run by TCRdb on the multiplex PCR reads, gives a single entry per CDR3 protein. This repertoire shows more than 350,000 distinct CDR3 sequences, roughly 15% found once; its top ten account for roughly a fifth. The study included ophthalmopathy patients with Clinical Activity Score at least 3, NOSPECS grade at least 4 and duration under 3 months. Diagnosing involved the use of clinical symptoms, serum thyroxine and TRAb, thyroid ultrasound and orbital computed tomography. The PBMCs studied were ones that came from about 9.9 ml fresh peripheral blood.

The sequence derives from a woman aged 60-75 years with Graves' ophthalmopathy. V gene TRBV3-1 combines with J gene TRBJ2-1; 7 bases agree with TRBD1. The sample comprised blood. CDR3 nucleotides: TGTGCCAGCAGTTCAACAGGGGATGAGCAGTTCTTC. As protein: CASSSTGDEQFF.